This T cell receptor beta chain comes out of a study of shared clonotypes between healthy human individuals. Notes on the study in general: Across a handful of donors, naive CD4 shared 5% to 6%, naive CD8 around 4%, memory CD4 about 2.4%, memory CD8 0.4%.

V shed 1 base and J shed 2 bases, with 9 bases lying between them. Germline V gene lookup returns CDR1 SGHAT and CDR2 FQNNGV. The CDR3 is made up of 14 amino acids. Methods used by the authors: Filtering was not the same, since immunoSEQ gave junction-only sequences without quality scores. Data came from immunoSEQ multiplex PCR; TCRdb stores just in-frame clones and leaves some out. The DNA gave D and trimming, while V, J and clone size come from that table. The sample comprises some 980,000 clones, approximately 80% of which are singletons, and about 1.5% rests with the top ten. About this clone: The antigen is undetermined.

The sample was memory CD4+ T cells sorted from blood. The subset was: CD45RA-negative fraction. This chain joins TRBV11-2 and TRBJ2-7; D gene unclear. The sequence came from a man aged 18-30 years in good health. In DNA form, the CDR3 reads TGTGCCAGCAGCTTAGGTGTTTTCACCTACGAGCAGTACTTC. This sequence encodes CASSLGVFTYEQYF.